One and the same sample provided the 22 T cell receptor beta chains below, sequenced in a study of monozygotic twins with inflammatory bowel disease (dated by TCRdb to the late 2010s). Library method: 5' RACE. Sequencing took place on an Illumina HiSeq 2500. After TCRdb reprocessed the reads, each CDR3 protein sequence was kept as one row, without DNA. The sample table holds a few hundred thousand distinct CDR3 sequences. The top ten constitute 2% to 3% of the sample. Specimen: blood. The origin of the receptors is a human donor with ulcerative colitis or Crohn's disease, or a healthy co-twin of an affected twin (not recorded which).

V gene TRBV19 combines with J gene TRBJ1-5; without DNA, the TCRdb call of TRBD1 cannot be checked. Germline loops: CDR1 LNHDA, CDR2 SQIVND (reference sequence). This CDR3 has 14 amino acids. CDR3 amino acids: CASSMRGGQWPQHF.

The gene calls are TRBV11-2 and TRBJ2-1; the D call from TCRdb, TRBD1, cannot be confirmed without DNA. CDR3 length: 18 amino acids. Germline CDR1 SGHAT, CDR2 FQNNGV. CDR3 protein: CASSSQGAAGTSYNEQFF. Full variable domain (outside the CDR3, taken from reference TRBV11-2 and TRBJ2-1): EAGVAQSPRYKIIEKRQSVAFWCNPISGHATLYWYQQILGQGPKLLIQFQNNGVVDDSQLPKDRFSAERLKGVDSTLKIQPAKLEDSAVYLCASSSQGAAGTSYNEQFFGPGTRLTVL.

The chain recombines TRBV5-1 with TRBJ1-4. CDR1 is SGHRS and CDR2 is YFSETQ in the germline V gene. The CDR3 is made up of 13 amino acids. CDR3 loop: CASSVASREKLFF.

The chain carries TRBV19 and TRBJ1-5; the TCRdb call, TRBD1, lacks DNA for checking. CDR3 length equals 16 residues. Germline lookup yields CDR1 LNHDA and CDR2 SQIVND (reference sequence). CDR3: CASSTKTGGANQPQHF.

The CDR3 here is CASSVGPAGVETQYF. This rearrangement joins TRBV9 to TRBJ2-5; the D call of TRBD2 rests on TCRdb alone, since no DNA is present to check it. The germline V gene encodes CDR1 SGDLS and CDR2 YYNGEE. The CDR3 sequence is 15 residues long.

The chain recombines TRBV11-2 with TRBJ1-1; TCRdb outputs TRBD1, but without DNA this stays unchecked. This CDR3 is 15 amino acids long. Germline CDR1 is SGHAT and CDR2 is FQNNGV. The CDR3 protein is CASSALQGLDTEAFF.

The chain uses TRBV20-1 and TRBJ2-5; TCRdb's D call of TRBD2 is untestable without DNA. This CDR3 has 13 amino acids. Germline V gene sequence: CDR1 DFQATT, CDR2 SNEGSKA (reference sequence). CDR3: CSAATSGGWFEYF.

The chain uses TRBV2 and TRBJ2-3. Germline CDR1 is SNHLY and CDR2 is FYNNEI. The CDR3 sequence is 15 residues long. CDR3 in amino acids: CASSERQIYTDTQYF. Filled out from reference TRBV2 and TRBJ2-3, the complete variable domain reads EPEVTQTPSHQVTQMGQEVILRCVPISNHLYFYWYRQILGQKVEFLVSFYNNEISEKSEIFDDQFSVERPDGSNFTLKIRSTKLEDSAMYFCASSERQIYTDTQYFGPGTRLTVL.

The genes are TRBV28 and TRBJ2-7; no DNA is available, so the TRBD2 call from TCRdb remains unchecked. Germline CDR1 and CDR2: MDHEN and SYDVKM. This CDR3 has 18 amino acids. CDR3 sequence reads: CASNGGLVRLAGAYEQYF. The variable domain in full, completed from reference TRBV28 and TRBJ2-7, reads DVKVTQSSRYLVKRTGEKVFLECVQDMDHENMFWYRQDPGLGLRLIYFSYDVKMKEKGDIPEGYSVSREKKERFSLILESASTNQTSMYLCASNGGLVRLAGAYEQYFGPGTRLTVT.

This chain joins TRBV5-4 and TRBJ1-1; the D call from TCRdb, TRBD1, cannot be confirmed without DNA. The V gene's germline CDR1 is SGHNT and CDR2 YYREEE (reference sequence). This CDR3 comprises 15 residues. The CDR3 region is CASTWDRDRNTEAFF.

The chain employs TRBV11-2 and TRBJ2-5; the D gene TCRdb calls, TRBD2, cannot be checked with no DNA. Germline lookup yields CDR1 SGHAT and CDR2 FQNNGV. The CDR3 covers 16 residues. CDR3 sequence: CASSSGLAGTQETQYF. The entire variable domain, with the rest obtained from reference TRBV11-2 and TRBJ2-5, is as follows: EAGVAQSPRYKIIEKRQSVAFWCNPISGHATLYWYQQILGQGPKLLIQFQNNGVVDDSQLPKDRFSAERLKGVDSTLKIQPAKLEDSAVYLCASSSGLAGTQETQYFGPGTRLLVL.

The rearrangement links TRBV27 to TRBJ1-1; TCRdb's D call of TRBD1 is untestable without DNA. The V gene's germline CDR1 is MNHEY and CDR2 SMNVEV (reference sequence). The CDR3 loop spans 18 amino acids. The CDR3 spells CASKPARAGGKPGTEAFF.

The chain employs TRBV4-3 and TRBJ2-3; the D call of TRBD2 rests on TCRdb alone, since no DNA is present to check it. CDR3 length: 15 amino acids. Germline-derived CDR1 and CDR2 are LGHNA and YSLEER. CDR3 sequence reads: CASSLLAGAPDTQYF.

The rearrangement joins TRBV7-2 to TRBJ2-2; there is no DNA to check the TCRdb D call of TRBD2. This CDR3 is 13 amino acids long. In germline, CDR1 is SGHTA, CDR2 FQGNSA. The CDR3 sequence: CASSFQEAGELFF.

The V and J genes are TRBV20-1 and TRBJ2-7; checking the TCRdb D call of TRBD1 is not possible without DNA. The CDR3 contains 13 residues. Per germline, CDR1 DFQATT and CDR2 SNEGSKA (reference sequence). This chain's CDR3 is CSARHGTPYEQYF.

This chain links TRBV7-2 with TRBJ2-5; the D call of TRBD2 rests on TCRdb alone, since no DNA is present to check it. The CDR3 runs 15 residues. The V gene's germline CDR1 is SGHTA and CDR2 FQGNSA. The CDR3 protein is CASSPHAGLQETQYF.

This sequence joins TRBV27 and TRBJ2-7. Germline V gene sequence: CDR1 MNHEY, CDR2 SMNVEV (reference sequence). The CDR3 sequence is 14 residues long. The CDR3 is CASSLSMSGYEQYF.

The rearrangement uses TRBV7-9 and TRBJ2-1; TCRdb's D gene call, TRBD1, goes unchecked for lack of DNA. The CDR3 is 16 amino acids. CDR1 SEHNR and CDR2 FQNEAQ come from the germline V gene (reference sequence). CDR3 sequence reads: CASSSSAAGPYNEQFF.

This CDR3 is CASGRDRNIQYF. The rearrangement uses TRBV27 and TRBJ2-4; TCRdb returns TRBD1, unconfirmable since there is no DNA. The CDR3 is made up of 12 amino acids. From germline, CDR1 is MNHEY and CDR2 SMNVEV (reference sequence).

The rearrangement joins TRBV5-5 to TRBJ1-6; the D call from TCRdb, TRBD1, cannot be confirmed without DNA. This CDR3 contains 15 residues. Germline CDR1 SGHKS, CDR2 YYEKEE (reference sequence). The CDR3 sequence: CASRKGQANNSPLHF.

The CDR3 is CASSQDSVNYGYTF. This chain joins TRBV4-3 and TRBJ1-2. The CDR3 is made up of 14 amino acids. From germline, CDR1 is LGHNA and CDR2 YSLEER.

The genes are TRBV5-1 and TRBJ1-1; TCRdb gives TRBD1 as the D gene, but with no DNA this cannot be confirmed. This CDR3 is 14 amino acids long. The germline V gene encodes CDR1 SGHRS and CDR2 YFSETQ. The CDR3 sequence is CASSFRNFQGEAFF.